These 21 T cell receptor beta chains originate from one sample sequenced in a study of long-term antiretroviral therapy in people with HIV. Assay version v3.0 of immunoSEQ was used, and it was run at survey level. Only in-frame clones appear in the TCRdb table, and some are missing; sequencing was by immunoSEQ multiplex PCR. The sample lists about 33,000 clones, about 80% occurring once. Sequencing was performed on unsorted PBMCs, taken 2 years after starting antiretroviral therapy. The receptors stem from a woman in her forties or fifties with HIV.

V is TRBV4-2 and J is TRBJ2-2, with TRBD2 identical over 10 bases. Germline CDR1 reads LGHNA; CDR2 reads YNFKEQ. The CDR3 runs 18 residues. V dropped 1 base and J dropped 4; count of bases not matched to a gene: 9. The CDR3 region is CASSQGSAGGLSTGELFF. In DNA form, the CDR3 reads TGTGCCAGCAGCCAAGGGTCAGCGGGGGGGCTAAGCACCGGGGAGCTGTTTTTT.

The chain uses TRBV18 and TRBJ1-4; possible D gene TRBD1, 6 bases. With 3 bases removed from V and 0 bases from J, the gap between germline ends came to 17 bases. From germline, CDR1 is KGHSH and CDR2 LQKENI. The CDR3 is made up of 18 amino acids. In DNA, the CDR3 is TGTGCCAGCTCACCTACATGGACAGATAGAACAACTAATGAAAAACTGTTTTTT. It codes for CASSPTWTDRTTNEKLFF.

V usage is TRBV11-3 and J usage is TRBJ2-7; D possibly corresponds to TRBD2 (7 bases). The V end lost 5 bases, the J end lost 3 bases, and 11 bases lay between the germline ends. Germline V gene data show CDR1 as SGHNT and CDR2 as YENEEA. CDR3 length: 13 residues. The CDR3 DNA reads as TGTGCCAGCAGCGGGGGGGCTGACTACGAGCAGTACTTC. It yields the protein CASSGGADYEQYF.

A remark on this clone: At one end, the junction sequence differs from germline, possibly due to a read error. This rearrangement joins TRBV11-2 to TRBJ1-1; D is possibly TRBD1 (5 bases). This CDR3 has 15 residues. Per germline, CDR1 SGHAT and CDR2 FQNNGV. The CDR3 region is CASSSKGPVKTEAFF. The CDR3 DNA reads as TGTGCCAGCAGCTCAAAGGGACCGGTGAAGACTGAAGCTTTCTTT.

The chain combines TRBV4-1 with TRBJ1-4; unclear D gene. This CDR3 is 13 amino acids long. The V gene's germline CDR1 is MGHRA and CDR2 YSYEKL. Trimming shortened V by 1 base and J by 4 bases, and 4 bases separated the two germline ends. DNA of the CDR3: TGCGCCAGCAGCCAAGGGTTTAATGAAAAACTGTTTTTT. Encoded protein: CASSQGFNEKLFF.

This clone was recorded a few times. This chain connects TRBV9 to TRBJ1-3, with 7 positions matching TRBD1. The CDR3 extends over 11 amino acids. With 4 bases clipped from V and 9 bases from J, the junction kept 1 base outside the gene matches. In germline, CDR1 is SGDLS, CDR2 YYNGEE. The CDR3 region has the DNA TGTGCCAGCAGCCCAGGGGGCACCATATATTTT. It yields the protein CASSPGGTIYF. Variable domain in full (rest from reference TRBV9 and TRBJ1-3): DSGVTQTPKHLITATGQRVTLRCSPRSGDLSVYWYQQSLDQGLQFLIQYYNGEERAKGNILERFSAQQFPDLHSELNLSSLELGDSALYFCASSPGGTIYFGEGSWLTVV.

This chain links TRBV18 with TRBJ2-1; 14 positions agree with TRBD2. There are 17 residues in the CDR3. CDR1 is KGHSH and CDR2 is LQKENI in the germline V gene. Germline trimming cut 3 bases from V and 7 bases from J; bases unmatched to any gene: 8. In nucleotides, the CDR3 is TGTGCCAGCTCACCCCTGACTAGCGGGGGGGCCGCGAATGAGCAGTTCTTC. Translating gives CASSPLTSGGAANEQFF.

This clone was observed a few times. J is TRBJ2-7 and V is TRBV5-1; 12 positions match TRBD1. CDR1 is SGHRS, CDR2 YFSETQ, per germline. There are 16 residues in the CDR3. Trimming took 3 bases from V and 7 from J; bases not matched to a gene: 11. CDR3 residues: CASSYAPGQGAGEQYF. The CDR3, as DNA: TGCGCCAGCAGCTACGCCCCGGGACAGGGGGCGGGGGAGCAGTACTTC.

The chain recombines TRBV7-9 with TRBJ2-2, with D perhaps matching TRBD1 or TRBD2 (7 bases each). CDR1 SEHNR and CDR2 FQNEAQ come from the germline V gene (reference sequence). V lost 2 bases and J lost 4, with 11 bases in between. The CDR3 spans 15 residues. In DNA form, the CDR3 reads TGTGCCAGCAGCTTATCAGGGGGGGTCACCGGGGAGCTGTTTTTT. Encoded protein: CASSLSGGVTGELFF.

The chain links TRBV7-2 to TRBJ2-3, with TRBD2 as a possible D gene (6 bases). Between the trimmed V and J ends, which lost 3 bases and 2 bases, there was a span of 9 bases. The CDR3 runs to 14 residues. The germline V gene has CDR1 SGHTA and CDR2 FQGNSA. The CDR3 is CASSFGGSTDTQYF. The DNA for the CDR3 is TGTGCCAGCAGCTTTGGGGGGTCCACAGATACGCAGTATTTT.

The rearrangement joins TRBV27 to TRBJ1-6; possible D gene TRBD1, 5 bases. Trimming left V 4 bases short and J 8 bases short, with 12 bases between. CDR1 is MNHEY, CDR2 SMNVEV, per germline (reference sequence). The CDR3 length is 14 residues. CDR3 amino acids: CASSSGTLYSPLHF. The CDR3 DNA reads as TGTGCCAGCAGTTCAGGGACCTTATATTCACCCCTCCACTTT.

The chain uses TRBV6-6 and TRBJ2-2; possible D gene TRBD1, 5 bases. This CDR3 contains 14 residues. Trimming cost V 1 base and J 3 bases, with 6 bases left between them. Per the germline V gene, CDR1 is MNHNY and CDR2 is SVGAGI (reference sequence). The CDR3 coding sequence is TGTGCCAGCAGTTACTTCAGGGACACCGGGGAGCTGTTTTTT. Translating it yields CASSYFRDTGELFF.

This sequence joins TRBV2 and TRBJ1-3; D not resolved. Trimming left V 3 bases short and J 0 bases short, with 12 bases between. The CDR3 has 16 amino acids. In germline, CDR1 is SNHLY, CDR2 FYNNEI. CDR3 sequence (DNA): TGTGCCAGCAGTGATGGCACCCTTGCCTCTGGAAACACCATATATTTT. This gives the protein CASSDGTLASGNTIYF.

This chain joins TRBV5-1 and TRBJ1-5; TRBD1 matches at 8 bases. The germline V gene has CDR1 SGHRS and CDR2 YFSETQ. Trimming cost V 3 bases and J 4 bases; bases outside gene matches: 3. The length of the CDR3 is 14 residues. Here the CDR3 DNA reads TGCGCCAGCAGCTCAGGGGGCACGAATCAGCCCCAGCATTTT. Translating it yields CASSSGGTNQPQHF.

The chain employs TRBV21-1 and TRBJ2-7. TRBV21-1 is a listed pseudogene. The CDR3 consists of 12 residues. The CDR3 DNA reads TGTGCCAGCAGCCCGACGACCTACGAGCAGTACTTC. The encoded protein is CASSPTTYEQYF.

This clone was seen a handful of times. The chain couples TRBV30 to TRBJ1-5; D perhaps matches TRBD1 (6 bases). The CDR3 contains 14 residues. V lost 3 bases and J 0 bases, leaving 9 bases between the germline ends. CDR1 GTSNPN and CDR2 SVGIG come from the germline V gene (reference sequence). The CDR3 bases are TGTGCCTGGAGGGGGGCTAATAGCAATCAGCCCCAGCATTTT. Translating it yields CAWRGANSNQPQHF.

CDR3 nucleotides: TGTGCCAGCAGCTTAACAGGGGGCCTTGAGACCCAGTACTTC. This sequence encodes CASSLTGGLETQYF. This chain uses TRBV7-6 with TRBJ2-5; 9 positions agree with TRBD1. CDR3 size: 14 residues. The germline V gene has CDR1 SGHVS and CDR2 FNYEAQ. V lost 2 bases to trimming and J lost 5 bases; unmatched junction nucleotides: 3. Variable domain in full (rest from reference TRBV7-6 and TRBJ2-5): GAGVSQSPRYKVTKRGQDVALRCDPISGHVSLYWYRQALGQGPEFLTYFNYEAQQDKSGLPNDRFSAERPEGSISTLTIQRTEQRDSAMYRCASSLTGGLETQYFGPGTRLLVL.

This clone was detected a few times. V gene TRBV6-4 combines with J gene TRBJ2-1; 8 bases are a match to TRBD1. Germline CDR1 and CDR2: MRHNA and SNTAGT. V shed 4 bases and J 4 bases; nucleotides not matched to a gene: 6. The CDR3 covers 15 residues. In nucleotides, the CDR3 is TGTGCCAGCAGTGCTGCCGGGACAGGTTACAATGAGCAGTTCTTC. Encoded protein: CASSAAGTGYNEQFF.

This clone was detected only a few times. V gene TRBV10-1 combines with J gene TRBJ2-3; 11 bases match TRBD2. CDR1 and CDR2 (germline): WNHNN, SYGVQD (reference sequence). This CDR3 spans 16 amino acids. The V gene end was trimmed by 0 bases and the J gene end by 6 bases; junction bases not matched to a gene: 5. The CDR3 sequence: CASSESFSGGADTQYF. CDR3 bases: TGCGCCAGCAGTGAGTCGTTTAGCGGGGGGGCCGATACGCAGTATTTT.

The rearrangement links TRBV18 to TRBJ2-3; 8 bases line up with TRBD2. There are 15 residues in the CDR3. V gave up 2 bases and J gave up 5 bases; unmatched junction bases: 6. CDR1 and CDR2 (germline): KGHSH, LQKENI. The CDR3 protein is CASSPAGGLQDTQYF. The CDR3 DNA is TGTGCCAGCTCACCAGCGGGGGGCCTTCAAGATACGCAGTATTTT.

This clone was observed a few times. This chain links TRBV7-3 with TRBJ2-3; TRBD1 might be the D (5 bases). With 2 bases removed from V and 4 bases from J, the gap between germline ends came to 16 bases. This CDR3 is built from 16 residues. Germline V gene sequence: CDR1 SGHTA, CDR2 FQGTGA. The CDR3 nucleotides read TGTGCCAGCAGCTTAGGTGCAGCAGGGAACTCAGATACGCAGTATTTT. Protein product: CASSLGAAGNSDTQYF.